The rows below give T cell receptor beta chains drawn from one sample of a study of T cells in localized non-small cell lung cancer. Assay used: immunoSEQ multiplex PCR; TCRdb lists only in-frame clones, some missing. The data contain over 50,000 clones, almost 90% of them singletons. The specimen comprised peripheral blood, sampled before any cancer treatment. These receptors came from a woman between 35 and 75 years old with stage I lung adenocarcinoma. The CDR3 runs from the conserved cysteine through the conserved F or W. The D gene is left open where the match is weak. Clone size is shown for a subset of rows, as once, few, many or a class of expanded clone.

clone_size cdr3_length j_call d_call v_call cdr3_aa cdr3_nt
NA 14 TRBJ2-2 TRBD1 TRBV6-1 CASTSTGGIRELFF TGTGCCAGCACCTCGACAGGGGGAATTAGGGAGCTGTTTTTT
NA 12 TRBJ1-1 NA TRBV11-3 CAPLCGSTEAFF TGTGCCCCCCTTTGCGGGAGCACTGAAGCTTTCTTT
NA 16 TRBJ1-3 TRBD1 TRBV5-6 CASSLDRGLSGNTIYF TGTGCCAGCAGCTTGGACAGGGGTCTTTCTGGAAACACCATATATTTT
NA 15 TRBJ1-3 NA TRBV6-1 CAHTPDLFSGNTIYF TGTGCCCACACTCCGGATCTCTTCTCTGGAAACACCATATATTTT
NA 15 TRBJ1-4 NA TRBV5-4 CASSRDGGESEKLFF TGTGCCAGCAGCCGGGATGGGGGCGAATCGGAAAAACTGTTTTTT
NA 15 TRBJ1-5 NA TRBV7-8 CASSGRADPNQPQHF TGTGCCAGCAGCGGTCGCGCGGACCCGAATCAGCCCCAGCATTTT
NA 16 TRBJ2-2 TRBD2 TRBV7-2 CASSPSRLAGAGELFF TGTGCCAGCAGCCCCAGCCGACTAGCGGGAGCCGGGGAGCTGTTTTTT
NA 14 TRBJ2-2 NA TRBV5-8 CASSNLGDGGELFF TGTGCCAGCAGCAACCTCGGGGATGGCGGGGAGCTGTTTTTT
NA 13 TRBJ2-3 NA TRBV9 CASSASTFDTQYF TGTGCCAGCAGCGCTAGCACCTTCGATACGCAGTATTTT
once 13 TRBJ1-1 NA TRBV7-6 CASISYEQGEAFF TGTGCCAGCATTAGTTACGAACAGGGCGAAGCTTTCTTT
NA 13 TRBJ1-5 NA TRBV10-3 CAISGGSNQPQHF TGTGCCATCAGTGGGGGTAGCAATCAGCCCCAGCATTTT
NA 13 TRBJ1-3 NA TRBV28 CASSWGAGNTIYF TGTGCCAGCAGTTGGGGTGCGGGAAACACCATATATTTT
NA 13 TRBJ2-2 NA TRBV7-3 CASSFPFSGELFF TGTGCCAGCAGCTTTCCTTTTTCCGGGGAGCTGTTTTTT
NA 14 TRBJ1-1 TRBD1 TRBV6-5 CASRTGQVRTEAFF TGTGCCAGCAGGACCGGACAGGTTCGCACTGAAGCTTTCTTT
NA 16 TRBJ2-1 TRBD2 TRBV9 CASSVGGGGRGNEQFF TGTGCCAGCAGCGTAGGAGGCGGCGGGAGAGGGAATGAGCAGTTCTTC
NA 15 TRBJ2-1 TRBD1 TRBV5-1 CASSLQQGNYNEQFF TGCGCCAGCAGCTTGCAACAGGGGAACTACAATGAGCAGTTCTTC
NA 13 TRBJ1-1 NA TRBV5-4 CASSLQEGTEAFF TGTGCCAGCAGCTTGCAGGAGGGGACTGAAGCTTTCTTT
NA 16 TRBJ2-7 TRBD1 TRBV7-8 CASNPTNRGRTYEQYF TGTGCCAGCAACCCCACCAACAGGGGACGAACCTACGAGCAGTACTTC
NA 16 TRBJ1-1 NA TRBV27 CASSFTGHLKGTEAFF TGTGCCAGCAGTTTTACGGGACACCTAAAGGGGACTGAAGCTTTCTTT
NA 14 TRBJ2-7 NA TRBV7-6 CASSLATGLNEQYF TGTGCCAGCAGCTTAGCCACAGGACTAAACGAGCAGTACTTC
NA 16 TRBJ2-1 NA TRBV11-2 CASSYESGSSYNEQFF TGTGCCAGCAGCTACGAGAGCGGTAGCTCCTACAATGAGCAGTTCTTC
NA 13 TRBJ2-7 TRBD1 TRBV6-5 CASSDRGRSEQYF TGTGCCAGCAGCGACAGGGGAAGAAGCGAGCAGTACTTC
NA 15 TRBJ1-4 NA TRBV11-2 CASRAIGAGDEKLFF TGTGCCAGCAGGGCGATTGGAGCGGGGGATGAAAAACTGTTTTTT
NA 15 TRBJ1-3 NA TRBV9 CASSVGQGPGNTIYF TGTGCCAGCAGCGTAGGTCAGGGACCCGGAAACACCATATATTTT
NA 15 TRBJ1-1 TRBD1 TRBV25-1 CASSGSGTAFTEAFF TGTGCCAGCAGTGGTTCCGGGACAGCATTCACTGAAGCTTTCTTT
once 14 TRBJ2-3 NA TRBV7-3 CASSFGDRGDTQYF TGTGCCAGCAGCTTCGGGGACCGGGGAGATACGCAGTATTTT
once 15 TRBJ2-2 TRBD2 TRBV2 CASRETSGGYGELFF TGTGCCAGCAGAGAGACTAGCGGGGGGTACGGGGAGCTGTTTTTT
NA 14 TRBJ2-7 NA TRBV7-3 CASSLKGSNYEQYF TGTGCCAGCAGCTTAAAGGGTTCGAACTACGAGCAGTACTTC
NA 14 TRBJ2-7 NA TRBV27 CASRSREFPYEQYF TGTGCCAGCAGGTCTAGGGAATTCCCCTACGAGCAGTACTTC
NA 16 TRBJ2-1 TRBD2 TRBV4-2 CASSQDLQRGAGEQFF TGTGCCAGCAGCCAAGATCTTCAGCGGGGGGCAGGGGAGCAGTTCTTC
NA 14 TRBJ2-1 TRBD2 TRBV18 CASSPRLAGDEQFF TGTGCCAGCTCACCAAGACTAGCGGGAGATGAGCAGTTCTTC
few 14 TRBJ1-4 NA TRBV2 CASTSLTTNEKLFF TGTGCCAGCACCTCACTTACAACTAATGAAAAACTGTTTTTT
NA 13 TRBJ2-1 NA TRBV7-6 CASSRQEGREQFF TGTGCCAGCAGCAGACAGGAGGGCCGCGAGCAGTTCTTC
NA 13 TRBJ2-7 TRBD1 TRBV13 CASSSQTGAEQYF TGTGCCAGCAGTTCCCAGACAGGGGCCGAGCAGTACTTC
once 19 TRBJ1-6 NA TRBV10-2 CASSESTLEDSSYNSPLHF TGCGCCAGCAGTGAGTCGACTCTGGAGGACAGCTCCTATAATTCACCCCTCCACTTT
NA 15 TRBJ1-1 NA TRBV6-1 CASSPSKGQGTEAFF TGTGCCAGCAGTCCATCTAAGGGGCAGGGGACTGAAGCTTTCTTT
once 14 TRBJ2-3 NA TRBV7-8 CASSLAWSTDTQYF TGTGCCAGCAGCTTAGCCTGGAGCACAGATACGCAGTATTTT
NA 15 TRBJ1-5 NA TRBV5-4 CASSLKQLAYQPQHF TGTGCCAGCAGCTTGAAACAGCTAGCTTATCAGCCCCAGCATTTT
NA 13 TRBJ1-1 NA TRBV7-2 CASSSGPNTEAFF TGTGCCAGCAGCTCGGGACCTAACACTGAAGCTTTCTTT
NA 14 TRBJ2-1 NA TRBV27 CASMGRSSYNEQFF TGTGCCAGCATGGGGCGGAGCTCCTACAATGAGCAGTTCTTC
NA 14 TRBJ1-2 NA TRBV28 CASTEGRGGGGYTF TGTGCCAGCACGGAGGGGCGGGGAGGAGGTGGCTACACCTTC
NA 16 TRBJ2-6 NA TRBV11-2 CASSQDGSSGANVLTF TGTGCCAGCAGCCAAGATGGCAGCTCTGGGGCCAACGTCCTGACTTTC